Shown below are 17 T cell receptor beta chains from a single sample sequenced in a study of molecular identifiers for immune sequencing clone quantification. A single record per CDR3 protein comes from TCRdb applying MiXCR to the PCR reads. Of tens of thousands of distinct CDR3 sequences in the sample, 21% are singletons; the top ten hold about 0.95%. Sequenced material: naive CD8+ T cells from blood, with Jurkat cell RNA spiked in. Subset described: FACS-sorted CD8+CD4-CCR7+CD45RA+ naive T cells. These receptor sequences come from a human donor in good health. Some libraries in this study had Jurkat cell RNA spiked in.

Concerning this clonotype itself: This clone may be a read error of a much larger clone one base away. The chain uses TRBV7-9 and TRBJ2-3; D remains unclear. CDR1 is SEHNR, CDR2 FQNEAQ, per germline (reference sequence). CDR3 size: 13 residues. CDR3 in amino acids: CAGSSAGTDTQYF. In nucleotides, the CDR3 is TGTGCCGGCAGCTCAGCTGGCACAGATACGCAGTATTTT.

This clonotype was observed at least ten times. The CDR3 spells CASRRGQGNQDTQYF. CDR3 in DNA: TGTGCCAGCAGACGCGGACAGGGCAACCAAGATACGCAGTATTTT. The genes are TRBV2 and TRBJ2-3, with 8 bases lining up with TRBD1. V was pared by 6 bases and J by 5 bases, with 10 bases of the junction left unmatched. The CDR3 spans 15 residues. Germline V gene sequence: CDR1 SNHLY, CDR2 FYNNEI.

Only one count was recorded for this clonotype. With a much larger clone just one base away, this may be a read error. DNA of the CDR3: TGTGCCAGCAGCTTGGTTGTGGCGGGGGCTAGCACAGATACGCAGTATTTT. Its protein product is CASSLVVAGASTDTQYF. The chain combines TRBV5-6 with TRBJ2-3; a possible D gene is TRBD2 (7 bases). CDR1 is SGHDT, CDR2 YYEEEE, per germline. Between the trimmed V and J ends, which lost 0 bases and 0 bases, there was a span of 14 bases. This CDR3 region has 17 residues.

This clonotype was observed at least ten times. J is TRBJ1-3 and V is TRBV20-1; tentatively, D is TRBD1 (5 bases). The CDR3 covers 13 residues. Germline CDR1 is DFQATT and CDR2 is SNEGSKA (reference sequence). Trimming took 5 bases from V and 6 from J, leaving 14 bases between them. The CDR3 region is CSAFTGGLNTIYF. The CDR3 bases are TGCAGTGCTTTCACCGGGGGACTAAACACCATATATTTT.

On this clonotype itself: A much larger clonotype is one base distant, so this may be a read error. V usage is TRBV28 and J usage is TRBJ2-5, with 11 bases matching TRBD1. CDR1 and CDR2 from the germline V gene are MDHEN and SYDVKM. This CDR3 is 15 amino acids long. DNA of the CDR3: TGTGCCAGCAGTCAGGACAGGGGGCCTGGAAAGACCCAGCACTTC. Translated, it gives CASSQDRGPGKTQHF.

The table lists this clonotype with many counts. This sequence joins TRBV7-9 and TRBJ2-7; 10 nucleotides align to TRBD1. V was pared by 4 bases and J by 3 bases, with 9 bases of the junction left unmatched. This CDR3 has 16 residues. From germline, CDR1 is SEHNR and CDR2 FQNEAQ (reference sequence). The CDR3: CASSSGAWTGGYEQYF. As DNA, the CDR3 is TGTGCCAGCAGCTCGGGGGCGTGGACAGGGGGCTACGAGCAGTACTTC. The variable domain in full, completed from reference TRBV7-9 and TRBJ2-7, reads DTGVSQNPRHKITKRGQNVTFRCDPISEHNRLYWYRQTLGQGPEFLTYFQNEAQLEKSRLLSDRFSAERPKGSFSTLEIQRTEQGDSAMYLCASSSGAWTGGYEQYFGPGTRLTVT.

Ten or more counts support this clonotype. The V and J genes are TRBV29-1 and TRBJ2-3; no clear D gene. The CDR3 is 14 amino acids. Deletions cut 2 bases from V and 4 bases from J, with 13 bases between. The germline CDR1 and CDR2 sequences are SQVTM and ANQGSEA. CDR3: CSVENPPGADTQYF. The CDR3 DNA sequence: TGCAGCGTTGAAAACCCCCCGGGTGCAGATACGCAGTATTTT.

DNA of the CDR3: TGTGCCAGTAGATGGGGACAGGGAGATAATCAGCCCCAGCATTTT. Protein product: CASRWGQGDNQPQHF. The genes are TRBV19 and TRBJ1-5; TRBD1 matches 9 bases. Unmatched junction bases numbered 7, after V lost 6 bases and J lost 4 bases. The CDR3 length is 15 residues. The germline CDR1 and CDR2 sequences are LNHDA and SQIVND (reference sequence).

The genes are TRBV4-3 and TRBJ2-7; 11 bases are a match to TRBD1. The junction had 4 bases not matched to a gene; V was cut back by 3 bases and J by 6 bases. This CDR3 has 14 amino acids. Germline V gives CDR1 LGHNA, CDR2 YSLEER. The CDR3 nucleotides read TGCGCCAGCAGCCATCCCGGGACAGGGGGCGAGCAGTACTTC. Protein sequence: CASSHPGTGGEQYF.

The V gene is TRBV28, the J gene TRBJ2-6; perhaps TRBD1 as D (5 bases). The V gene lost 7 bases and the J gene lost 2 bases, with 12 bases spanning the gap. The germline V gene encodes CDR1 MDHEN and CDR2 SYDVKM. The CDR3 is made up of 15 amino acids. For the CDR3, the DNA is TGTGCCAGCACCCCCCAGGGAACTGGGGCCAACGTCCTGACTTTC. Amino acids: CASTPQGTGANVLTF.

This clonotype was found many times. CDR3 DNA sequence: TGTGCCAGCAGCTTGTGGAGCTCCTACAATGAGCAGTTCTTC. It yields the protein CASSLWSSYNEQFF. This chain connects TRBV7-2 to TRBJ2-1; the D is unclear. The germline V gene encodes CDR1 SGHTA and CDR2 FQGNSA. Trimming cost V 3 bases and J 0 bases, with 6 bases left between them. The CDR3 runs 14 residues.

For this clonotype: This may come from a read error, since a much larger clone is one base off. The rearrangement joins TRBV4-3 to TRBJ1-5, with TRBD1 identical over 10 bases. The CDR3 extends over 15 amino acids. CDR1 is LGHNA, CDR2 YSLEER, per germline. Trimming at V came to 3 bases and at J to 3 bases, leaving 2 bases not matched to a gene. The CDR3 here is CASSQTGGLNQPQHF. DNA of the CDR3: TGCGCCAGCAGCCAGACAGGGGGCCTCAATCAGCCCCAGCATTTT.

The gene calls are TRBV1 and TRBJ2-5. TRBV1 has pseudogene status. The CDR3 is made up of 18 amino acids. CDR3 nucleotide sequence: TGCACCAGCAGCCAAGAGTCGGGGCGGCTAGCGTCTGAGGAGACCCAGTACTTC. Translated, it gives CTSSQESGRLASEETQYF.

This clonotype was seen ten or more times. The CDR3 coding sequence is TGTGCCAGCATGCGGGCAGGGCAGGACATTCAGTACTTC. Its translation: CASMRAGQDIQYF. The gene calls are TRBV2 and TRBJ2-4; D assignment may be TRBD1 or TRBD2 (5 bases each). V was clipped by 7 bases and J by 8 bases, with 15 bases between them. Germline CDR1 and CDR2: SNHLY and FYNNEI. This CDR3 is 13 amino acids long.

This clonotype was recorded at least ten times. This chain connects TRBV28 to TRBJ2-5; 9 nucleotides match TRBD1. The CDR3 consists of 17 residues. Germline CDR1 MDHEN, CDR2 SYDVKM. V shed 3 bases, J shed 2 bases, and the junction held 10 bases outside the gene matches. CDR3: CASSFIGGQGRQETQYF. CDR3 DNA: TGTGCCAGCAGTTTCATCGGCGGACAGGGGCGGCAAGAGACCCAGTACTTC. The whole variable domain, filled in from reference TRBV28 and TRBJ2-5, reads DVKVTQSSRYLVKRTGEKVFLECVQDMDHENMFWYRQDPGLGLRLIYFSYDVKMKEKGDIPEGYSVSREKKERFSLILESASTNQTSMYLCASSFIGGQGRQETQYFGPGTRLLVL.

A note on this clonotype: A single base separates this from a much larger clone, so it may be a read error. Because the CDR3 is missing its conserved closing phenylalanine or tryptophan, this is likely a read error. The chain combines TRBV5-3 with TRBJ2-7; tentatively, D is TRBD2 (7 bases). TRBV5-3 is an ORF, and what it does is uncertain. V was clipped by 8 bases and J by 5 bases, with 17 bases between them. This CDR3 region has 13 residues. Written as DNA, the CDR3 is TGTGCCAGCGAAGGGGGGGATCGTAACGAGCAGTACCTC. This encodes CASEGGDRNEQYL.

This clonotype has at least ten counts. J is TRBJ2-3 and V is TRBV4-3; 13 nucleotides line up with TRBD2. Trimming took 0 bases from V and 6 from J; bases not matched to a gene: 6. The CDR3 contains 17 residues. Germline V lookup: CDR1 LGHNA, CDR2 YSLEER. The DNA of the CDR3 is TGCGCCAGCAGCCAAGAAGTTGGACTAGCGGGAGTGGATACGCAGTATTTT. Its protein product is CASSQEVGLAGVDTQYF.